This entry lists 28 T cell receptor beta chains sequenced from one sample in a study of vaccination and CD4 T cells after COVID-19. Noted treatment: roughly 10-day PBMC culture with coronavirus spike peptide pools or control peptides (ViraFEST assay). Sequenced with the Oncomine TCR Beta short-read assay was DNA taken from cultured CD4+ T cells. TCRdb used MiXCR to reprocess the PCR reads, holding one entry per CDR3 protein. The sample comprises about 12,000 distinct CDR3 sequences, roughly 27% of which are singletons, and roughly 30% rests with the top ten. These receptors have no identified antigens. Sequenced here: CD4+ T cells from blood, cultured in vitro, sampled before SARS-CoV-2 vaccination. These receptor sequences come from a human donor who received a COVID-19 vaccine.

This clonotype was recorded a few times. The rearrangement joins TRBV12-3 or TRBV12-4 to TRBJ2-5; TRBD2 matches at 8 bases. With V trimmed by 6 bases and J by 1 base, 10 bases remained unmatched. CDR3 length: 16 residues. In nucleotides, the CDR3 is TGTGCCAGCAGAGCCGGGACTAGTGAAGTCCAAGAGACCCAGTACTTC. Translating it yields CASRAGTSEVQETQYF.

This clonotype was picked up a small number of times. The gene calls are TRBV7-7 and TRBJ2-7; no clear D gene. Germline V gives CDR1 SSHAT, CDR2 FNYEAQ (reference sequence). This CDR3 region has 14 residues. V lost 2 bases, J lost 2 bases, and 10 bases lay in between. The chain's CDR3 is CASSLLGKTYEQYF. Written as DNA, the CDR3 is TGTGCCAGCAGCTTACTTGGCAAGACCTACGAGCAGTACTTC. Combining the CDR3 with reference TRBV7-7 and TRBJ2-7 gives the whole variable domain GAGVSQSPRYKVTKRGQDVTLRCDPISSHATLYWYQQALGQGPEFLTYFNYEAQPDKSGLPSDRFSAERPEGSISTLTIQRTEQRDSAMYRCASSLLGKTYEQYFGPGTRLTVT.

The V and J genes are TRBV7-9 and TRBJ1-3; D is undetermined. CDR3 length equals 15 residues. With 5 bases removed from V and 0 bases from J, the gap between germline ends came to 11 bases. Germline V gives CDR1 SEHNR, CDR2 FQNEAQ (reference sequence). CDR3 sequence (DNA): TGTGCCAGCAGCCCCGACCGGCGCTCTGGAAACACCATATATTTT. This codes for CASSPDRRSGNTIYF.

J is TRBJ2-1 and V is TRBV6-1; a weak D match, TRBD1 (6 bases). V gave up 6 bases and J gave up 2 bases, with 17 bases separating them. Germline lookup yields CDR1 MNHNS and CDR2 SASEGT. The CDR3 is made up of 16 amino acids. The CDR3 loop is CASSRTGTNPYNEQFF. CDR3 DNA: TGTGCCAGCAGCCGCACGGGGACAAATCCCTACAATGAGCAGTTCTTC.

The chain uses TRBV7-2 and TRBJ2-6; unclear D gene. This CDR3 comprises 16 residues. The germline V gene encodes CDR1 SGHTA and CDR2 FQGNSA. V was cut by 0 bases and J by 0 bases, with 6 bases left in between. The CDR3 protein is CASSLAQYSGANVLTF. DNA of the CDR3: TGTGCCAGCAGCTTAGCGCAGTACTCTGGGGCCAACGTCCTGACTTTC.

This rearrangement joins TRBV12-5 to TRBJ2-3; no clear D gene. CDR1 is LGHNT, CDR2 FRNRAP, per germline. V lost 2 bases and J lost 2, with 11 bases in between. This CDR3 region has 15 residues. DNA for the CDR3: TGTGCTAGTGGTTTGTATGCCGATACCACAGATACGCAGTATTTT. Translation: CASGLYADTTDTQYF.

This chain links TRBV12-3 or TRBV12-4 with TRBJ2-4, with 11 bases lining up with TRBD2. Unmatched junction bases numbered 5, after V lost 8 bases and J lost 8 bases. This CDR3 contains 13 residues. CDR3: CASALTSGDIQYF. CDR3 sequence (DNA): TGTGCCAGCGCCCTGACTAGCGGGGACATTCAGTACTTC.

This clonotype has more than one count but fewer than ten. The V and J genes are TRBV6-1 and TRBJ1-1; D perhaps matches TRBD1 (5 bases). CDR3 length: 15 residues. Germline-derived CDR1 and CDR2 are MNHNS and SASEGT. V lost 8 bases to trimming and J lost 2 bases, with 18 bases between them. The CDR3, as DNA: TGTGCCAGCTGCCGGGGGACGGAGGCTAACACTGAAGCTTTCTTT. Residues: CASCRGTEANTEAFF.

The chain uses TRBV6-2 or TRBV6-3 and TRBJ1-5; the D gene is possibly TRBD1 (6 bases). This CDR3 region has 11 residues. Germline V lookup: CDR1 MNHEY, CDR2 SVGEGT. In nucleotides, the CDR3 is TGTGCTACAGGGTTTGTTCAGCCCCAGCATTTT. This translates into CATGFVQPQHF.

The rearrangement uses TRBV21-1 and TRBJ1-4. TRBV21-1 is a pseudogene. This CDR3 region has 14 residues. CDR3: CASSQDSPREKLFF. CDR3 nucleotides: TGTGCCAGCAGTCAAGACAGTCCCCGAGAAAAACTGTTTTTT.

The chain joins TRBV12-3 or TRBV12-4 to TRBJ1-1, with TRBD1 as a possible D gene (5 bases). The CDR3 totals 13 residues. V dropped 7 bases and J dropped 4 bases, with 13 bases sitting between them. The CDR3: CASIGQGGTEAFF. The CDR3 coding sequence is TGTGCCAGCATTGGGCAGGGTGGCACTGAAGCTTTCTTT.

This clonotype showed up just a few times. The chain uses TRBV29-1 and TRBJ1-1; D ambiguous. In germline, CDR1 is SQVTM, CDR2 ANQGSEA. V lost 3 bases to trimming and J lost 0 bases, with 11 bases between them. CDR3 length equals 14 residues. The CDR3 sequence is CSVDHSGMNTEAFF. The CDR3 DNA follows: TGCAGCGTTGACCACAGTGGCATGAACACTGAAGCTTTCTTT.

The rearrangement uses TRBV24-1 and TRBJ2-5, with TRBD1 matching 7 bases. Germline V CDR1 and CDR2: KGHDR, SFDVKD. The CDR3 is 13 residues long. Trimming cost V 5 bases and J 5 bases; bases outside gene matches: 4. The CDR3 DNA is TGTGCCACCAGTGTAGGGGGCGGGGAGACCCAGTACTTC. It is translated as CATSVGGGETQYF.

J is TRBJ2-3 and V is TRBV6-1; no definite D call. Germline V gives CDR1 MNHNS, CDR2 SASEGT. V was cut by 10 bases and J by 0 bases, with 8 bases left in between. CDR3 length equals 12 residues. Written as DNA, the CDR3 is TGTGCCACCGAGGACAGCACAGATACGCAGTATTTT. Encoded protein: CATEDSTDTQYF.

This clonotype was counted a few times. This sequence joins TRBV20-1 and TRBJ2-3; tentative D call: TRBD2 (7 bases). With 3 bases removed from V and 6 bases from J, the gap between germline ends came to 19 bases. Germline CDR1 DFQATT, CDR2 SNEGSKA (reference sequence). This CDR3 spans 15 amino acids. Here the CDR3 reads CSARGLWGGHDTQYF. CDR3 DNA: TGCAGTGCTAGGGGGTTGTGGGGGGGCCACGATACGCAGTATTTT.

The chain recombines TRBV11-3 with TRBJ2-5; D gene ambiguous. Looked up from germline, CDR1 is SGHNT and CDR2 is YENEEA. This CDR3 is 13 amino acids long. Trimming pared 0 bases from V and 5 bases from J, leaving 7 bases between. CDR3 DNA: TGTGCCAGCAGCTTAGACATCGTGGAGACCCAGTACTTC. Translating it yields CASSLDIVETQYF.

This clonotype has just a few counts. The rearrangement joins TRBV18 to TRBJ2-1; 12 nucleotides agree with TRBD2. CDR1 KGHSH and CDR2 LQKENI come from the germline V gene. V lost 3 bases, J lost 9 bases, and 6 bases stayed unmatched. CDR3 size: 15 residues. The CDR3 loop is CASSPRLAGDTEQFF. The CDR3 DNA sequence: TGTGCCAGCTCACCTAGACTAGCGGGGGATACTGAGCAGTTCTTC.

Worth noting for this clonotype: Since the CDR3 does not end with the conserved phenylalanine or tryptophan, this likely comes from a read error. This chain connects TRBV7-9 to TRBJ2-1; no definite D call. Germline V gene sequence: CDR1 SEHNR, CDR2 FQNEAQ (reference sequence). Trimming took 3 bases from V and 5 from J, leaving 5 bases between them. This CDR3 has 12 residues. CDR3 nucleotides: TGTGCCAGCAGCTTTACCAACAATGAGCAGTTCCTC. It codes for CASSFTNNEQFL.

CDR3: CASSGVEAFF. The CDR3 nucleotides read TGTGCCAGCAGTGGCGTTGAAGCTTTCTTT. The rearrangement links TRBV2 to TRBJ1-1; D is unclear. Trimming cost V 4 bases and J 7 bases, with 4 bases left between them. Germline CDR1 and CDR2: SNHLY and FYNNEI. CDR3 length: 10 residues.

This rearrangement joins TRBV7-8 to TRBJ2-7; D tentatively fits TRBD1 or TRBD2 (7 bases each). Per the germline V gene, CDR1 is SGHVS and CDR2 is FQNEAQ. The CDR3 loop spans 15 amino acids. The germline V and J ends were trimmed by 4 bases and 0 bases, with 13 bases remaining between them. The CDR3 DNA sequence: TGTGCCAGCAGCTCAGGGGGGGCGGGCTCCTACGAGCAGTACTTC. Translation gives CASSSGGAGSYEQYF.

This clonotype was seen a handful of times. V and J are TRBV29-1 and TRBJ2-5; perhaps D is TRBD1 or TRBD2 (5 bases each). The CDR3 covers 15 residues. Germline lookup yields CDR1 SQVTM and CDR2 ANQGSEA. Between the trimmed V and J ends, which lost 6 bases and 5 bases, there was a span of 22 bases. CDR3 sequence (DNA): TGCAGCGTCGTGCCCCCGAATCGGGGCGGGGAGACCCAGTACTTC. Translating gives CSVVPPNRGGETQYF.

This clonotype appeared a few times. The CDR3 sequence is CAGADRSYGYTF. Here the CDR3 DNA reads TGTGCCGGTGCCGACAGATCCTATGGCTACACCTTC. The J gene is TRBJ1-2, the V gene TRBV6-1, with TRBD1 as a possible D gene (5 bases). Trimming took 11 bases from V and 4 from J, leaving 14 bases between them. Germline-derived CDR1 and CDR2 are MNHNS and SASEGT. This CDR3 is 12 amino acids long.

The CDR3 region has the DNA TGTGCCAGCAGTGTGGGGGCAAACACTGAAGCTTTCTTT. As protein: CASSVGANTEAFF. The chain links TRBV12-3 or TRBV12-4 to TRBJ1-1; TRBD1 is a possible D gene (6 bases). This CDR3 spans 13 amino acids. V lost 5 bases to trimming and J lost 2 bases, with 9 bases between them.

This sequence joins TRBV19 and TRBJ2-7; D may be TRBD2 (6 bases). Germline assignment: CDR1 LNHDA and CDR2 SQIVND (reference sequence). Trimming took off 5 bases at V and 2 bases at J, with 13 bases between the two ends. CDR3 length: 14 residues. CDR3 sequence (DNA): TGTGCCAGTAGTGACCCGGGACTTACCTACGAGCAGTACTTC. Encoded protein: CASSDPGLTYEQYF.

This sequence joins TRBV5-1 and TRBJ2-7; tentatively, D is TRBD1 or TRBD2 (5 bases each). The germline V and J ends were trimmed by 4 bases and 0 bases, with 17 bases remaining between them. The germline V gene encodes CDR1 SGHRS and CDR2 YFSETQ. The CDR3 is made up of 16 amino acids. For the CDR3, the DNA is TGCGCCAGCAGCCGAATCCGGGACGGCATCTCCTACGAGCAGTACTTC. This codes for CASSRIRDGISYEQYF. The complete variable domain, with remaining parts taken from reference TRBV5-1 and TRBJ2-7, reads KAGVTQTPRYLIKTRGQQVTLSCSPISGHRSVSWYQQTPGQGLQFLFEYFSETQRNKGNFPGRFSGRQFSNSRSEMNVSTLELGDSALYLCASSRIRDGISYEQYFGPGTRLTVT.

This chain joins TRBV6-1 and TRBJ2-3; a weak D match, TRBD1 (6 bases). Germline V CDR1 and CDR2: MNHNS, SASEGT. The CDR3 covers 16 residues. Trimming left V 5 bases short and J 0 bases short, with 15 bases between. The CDR3 loop reads CASSTGQITSTDTQYF. CDR3 in DNA: TGTGCCAGCAGTACTGGACAGATCACTAGCACAGATACGCAGTATTTT.

The rearrangement uses TRBV6-4 and TRBJ1-3; D remains unclear. Trimming left V 5 bases short and J 0 bases short, with 8 bases between. The CDR3 loop spans 14 amino acids. The V gene's germline CDR1 is MRHNA and CDR2 SNTAGT. CDR3 DNA: TGTGCCAGCAGTACAGCGGCCTCTGGAAACACCATATATTTT. The encoded protein is CASSTAASGNTIYF.

This chain joins TRBV10-3 and TRBJ2-7; 9 bases align to TRBD1. CDR1 ENHRY and CDR2 SYGVKD come from the germline V gene. V shed 8 bases, J shed 4 bases, and the junction held 9 bases outside the gene matches. CDR3 length: 14 residues. DNA of the CDR3: TGTGCCATCTTGGCAGACAGGGGGTCTTACGAGCAGTACTTC. Protein sequence: CAILADRGSYEQYF.